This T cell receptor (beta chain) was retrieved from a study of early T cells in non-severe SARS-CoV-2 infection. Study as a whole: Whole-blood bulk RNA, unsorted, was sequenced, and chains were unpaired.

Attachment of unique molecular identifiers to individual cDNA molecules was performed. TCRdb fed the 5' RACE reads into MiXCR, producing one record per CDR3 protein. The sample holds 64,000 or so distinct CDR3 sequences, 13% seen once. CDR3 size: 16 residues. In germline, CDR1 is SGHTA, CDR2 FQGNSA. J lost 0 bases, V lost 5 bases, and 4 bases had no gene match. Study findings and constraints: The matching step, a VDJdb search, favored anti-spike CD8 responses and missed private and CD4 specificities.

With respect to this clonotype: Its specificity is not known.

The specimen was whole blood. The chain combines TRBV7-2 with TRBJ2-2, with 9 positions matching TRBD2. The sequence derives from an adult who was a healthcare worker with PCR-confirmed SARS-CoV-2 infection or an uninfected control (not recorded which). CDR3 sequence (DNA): TGTGCCAGCAGCAGACTAGCGGCCGCGAACACCGGGGAGCTGTTTTTT. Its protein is CASSRLAAANTGELFF.